A single sample is the source of the 9 T cell receptor beta chains below, sequenced in a study of cytomegalovirus exposure and HLA in healthy donors. Sequenced by immunoSEQ multiplex PCR; TCRdb stores in-frame clones only, minus some. The table lists roughly 200,000 clones, around 86% of them singletons. The sequencing input was PBMCs. The receptors were gathered from a man in his thirties or forties in good health and CMV-seropositive.

The V call is TRBV7-6, the J call TRBJ2-7, with 9 bases lining up with TRBD2. CDR1 is SGHVS, CDR2 FNYEAQ, per germline. The ends lost 5 bases at V and 6 bases at J; junction bases unmatched: 11. CDR3 length equals 15 residues. This chain's CDR3 is CASSPASGTPLEQYF. In DNA, the CDR3 is TGTGCCAGCAGCCCCGCTAGCGGGACCCCCCTCGAGCAGTACTTC.

The chain recombines TRBV4-1 with TRBJ2-3; 8 bases are a match to TRBD1. Per germline, CDR1 MGHRA and CDR2 YSYEKL. V dropped 3 bases and J dropped 1; count of bases not matched to a gene: 6. The CDR3 is 16 amino acids. CDR3 protein: CASSQDRDTGTDTQYF. CDR3 bases: TGCGCCAGCAGCCAGGACAGGGATACGGGCACAGATACGCAGTATTTT.

J is TRBJ2-2 and V is TRBV9, with D possibly TRBD2 on 5 matching bases. Germline CDR1 SGDLS, CDR2 YYNGEE. The V and J ends lost 0 bases and 7 bases respectively, with 13 bases between them. The CDR3 consists of 15 residues. In DNA form, the CDR3 reads TGTGCCAGCAGCGTAGGCCGGGGTAACGTCGGGGAGCTGTTTTTT. Its protein product is CASSVGRGNVGELFF. Drawing the rest from reference TRBV9 and TRBJ2-2, the complete variable domain is DSGVTQTPKHLITATGQRVTLRCSPRSGDLSVYWYQQSLDQGLQFLIQYYNGEERAKGNILERFSAQQFPDLHSELNLSSLELGDSALYFCASSVGRGNVGELFFGEGSRLTVL.

This clone was seen a single time. Distinct nucleotide sequences in the sample also encode this CDR3. The chain uses TRBV6-5 and TRBJ1-5; TRBD1 aligns across 7 bases. CDR1 MNHEY and CDR2 SVGAGI come from the germline V gene. The V gene end was trimmed by 5 bases and the J gene end by 2 bases; junction bases not matched to a gene: 3. This CDR3 has 14 amino acids. CDR3 protein: CASSRQGGNQPQHF. The DNA of the CDR3 is TGTGCCAGCAGTAGACAGGGCGGCAATCAGCCCCAGCATTTT.

This clone turned up a few times. The chain links TRBV6-5 to TRBJ1-6, with 9 bases fitting TRBD1. The CDR3 contains 15 residues. The trim removed 2 bases at V and 11 bases at J, leaving 7 bases unmatched. CDR1 and CDR2 from the germline V gene are MNHEY and SVGAGI. Here the CDR3 reads CASSYASGQGTPLHF. The CDR3 region has the DNA TGTGCCAGCAGTTACGCCTCGGGACAGGGAACACCCCTCCACTTT.

V gene TRBV9 combines with J gene TRBJ2-1; no reliable D call. V was clipped by 4 bases and J by 2 bases, with 13 bases between them. The CDR3 length is 15 residues. Germline loops: CDR1 SGDLS, CDR2 YYNGEE. The CDR3 region is CASSPRERTYNEQFF. The CDR3 coding sequence is TGTGCCAGCAGCCCCCGAGAGAGAACCTACAATGAGCAGTTCTTC.

The V and J genes are TRBV2 and TRBJ1-1; D not certain. V lost 8 bases and J lost 0, with 7 bases in between. CDR1 and CDR2 (germline): SNHLY, FYNNEI. There are 12 residues in the CDR3. This CDR3 reads CASHRMNTEAFF. The CDR3, as DNA: TGTGCCAGCCATAGGATGAACACTGAAGCTTTCTTT.

The gene calls are TRBV28 and TRBJ2-7; 10 positions match TRBD2. The CDR3 extends over 15 amino acids. Germline CDR1 and CDR2: MDHEN and SYDVKM. The trim removed 8 bases at V and 3 bases at J, leaving 10 bases unmatched. CDR3 DNA sequence: TGTGCCAGCCTTCCTTCACTAGCGGGAATCTACGAGCAGTACTTC. This codes for CASLPSLAGIYEQYF.

The V and J genes are TRBV11-2 and TRBJ2-7; TRBD2 aligns across 10 bases. The CDR3 extends over 14 amino acids. Looked up from germline, CDR1 is SGHAT and CDR2 is FQNNGV. V lost 5 bases, J lost 3 bases, and 4 bases stayed unmatched. The CDR3 reads CASSLRTSGYEQYF. The CDR3, as DNA: TGTGCCAGCAGCCTTCGGACTAGCGGCTACGAGCAGTACTTC.